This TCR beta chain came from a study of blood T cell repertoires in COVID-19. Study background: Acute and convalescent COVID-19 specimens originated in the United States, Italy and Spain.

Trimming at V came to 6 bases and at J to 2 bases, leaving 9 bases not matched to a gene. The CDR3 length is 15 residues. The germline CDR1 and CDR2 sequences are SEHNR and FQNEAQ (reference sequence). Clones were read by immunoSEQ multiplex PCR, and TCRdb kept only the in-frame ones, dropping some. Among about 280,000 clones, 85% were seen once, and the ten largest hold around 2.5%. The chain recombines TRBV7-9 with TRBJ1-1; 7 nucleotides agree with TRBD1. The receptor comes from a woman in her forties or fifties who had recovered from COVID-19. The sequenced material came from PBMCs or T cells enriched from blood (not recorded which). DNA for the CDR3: TGTGCCAGCAGTTTCCCGGGGACAGCCAACACTGAAGCTTTCTTT. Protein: CASSFPGTANTEAFF.